This TCR beta chain was documented in a study of post-analysis software for immune sequencing data. Study-level information: Included courses were relapsing-remitting and secondary progressive multiple sclerosis; progressive-relapsing multiple sclerosis was also included.

General study points: Among multiple sclerosis patients, normalized Chao1 diversity was significantly below that of controls. Controls had lower frequencies than patients of roughly five TRBV segments, which included TRBV5-6, TRBV5-1 and TRBV20-1.

The CDR3 contains 14 residues. V trimming: 5 bases; J trimming: 9 bases; junction bases outside the gene matches: 7. Germline loops: CDR1 MNHEY, CDR2 SMNVEV (reference sequence). A single count supports this clonotype. The antigen is not known. Every TCR beta cDNA library bore unique molecular identifiers. TCRdb passed the PCR reads through MiXCR, listing each CDR3 protein once. Found here are about 820,000 distinct CDR3 sequences, around 50% of them singletons; the top ten hold approximately 4.4%. This chain links TRBV27 with TRBJ1-6; the match to TRBD1 covers 7 bases. Sequencing was done on a sample of blood. The sequence derives from a girl aged 10-17 years with multiple sclerosis. The CDR3 DNA is TGTGCCAGCAGTGTCAGGGGGGTACGTTCACCCCTCCACTTT. It specifies CASSVRGVRSPLHF.